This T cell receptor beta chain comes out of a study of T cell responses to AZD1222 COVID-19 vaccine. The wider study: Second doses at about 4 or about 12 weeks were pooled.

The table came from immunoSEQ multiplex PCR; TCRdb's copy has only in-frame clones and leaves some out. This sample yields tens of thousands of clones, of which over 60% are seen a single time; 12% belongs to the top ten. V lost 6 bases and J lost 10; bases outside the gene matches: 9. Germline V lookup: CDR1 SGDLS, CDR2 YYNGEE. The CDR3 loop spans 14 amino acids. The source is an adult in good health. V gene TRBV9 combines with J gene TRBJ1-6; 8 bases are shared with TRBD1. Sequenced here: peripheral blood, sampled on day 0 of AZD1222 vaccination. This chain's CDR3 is CASNPQGAKSPLHF. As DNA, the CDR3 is TGTGCCAGCAACCCTCAGGGGGCAAAGTCACCCCTCCACTTT.